This T cell receptor beta chain was identified during a study of blood T cell repertoires in COVID-19. TCRdb keeps only in-frame clones here, not all; method: immunoSEQ multiplex PCR. The sample records 110,000 to 150,000 clones, 80% to 90% being singletons. The clonotype was recovered from a woman aged 55-70 years with active COVID-19. Sequencing was done on a sample of peripheral blood.

CDR3 bases: TGTGCCAGCAGCCTAGGTGGAGTCCAAGAGACCCAGTACTTC. Translated: CASSLGGVQETQYF. The chain uses TRBV11-2 and TRBJ2-5; the D is unclear. CDR3 size: 14 residues. Germline CDR1 SGHAT, CDR2 FQNNGV. Trimming removed 5 bases from V and 1 base from J, with 11 bases in between.